The clone carrying this T cell receptor beta chain was observed a handful of times. Antigen: not known. The record originates from a study of CD8+ T cells in alopecia areata. This CDR3 spans 13 amino acids. From germline, CDR1 is MNHEY and CDR2 SVGAGI. V dropped 6 bases and J dropped 2 bases, with 10 bases sitting between them. Study outcomes and limitations: Across lesional scalp, and particularly alopecia totalis/universalis, clonality surpassed that of normal scalp.

Extraction of RNA preceded its reverse transcription into cDNA, which served as the sequencing template. This table comes from immunoSEQ multiplex PCR, and its TCRdb copy is limited to in-frame clones, with some not included. The data contain roughly 130,000 clones, approximately 53% of them singletons. The sample here was CD4+ T cells sorted from blood, taken at week 0. The chain uses TRBV6-5 and TRBJ1-2; a possible D gene is TRBD1 (6 bases). This TCR was sampled from a human donor with alopecia areata. CDR3 region: CASRRTVNYGYTF. For the CDR3, the DNA is TGTGCCAGCAGGAGGACAGTCAACTATGGCTACACCTTC.